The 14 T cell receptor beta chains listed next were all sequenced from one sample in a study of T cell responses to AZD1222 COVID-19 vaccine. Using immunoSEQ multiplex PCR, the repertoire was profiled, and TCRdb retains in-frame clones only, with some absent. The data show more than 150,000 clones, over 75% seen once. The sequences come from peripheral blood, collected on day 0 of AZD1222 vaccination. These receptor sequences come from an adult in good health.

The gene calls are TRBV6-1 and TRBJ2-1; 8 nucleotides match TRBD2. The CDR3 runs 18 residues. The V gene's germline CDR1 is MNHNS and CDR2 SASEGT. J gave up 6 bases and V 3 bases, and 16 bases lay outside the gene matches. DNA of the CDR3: TGTGCCAGCAGTGACCTGTCAGGGTACTCCGGGACTAGCAATGAGCAGTTCTTC. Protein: CASSDLSGYSGTSNEQFF.

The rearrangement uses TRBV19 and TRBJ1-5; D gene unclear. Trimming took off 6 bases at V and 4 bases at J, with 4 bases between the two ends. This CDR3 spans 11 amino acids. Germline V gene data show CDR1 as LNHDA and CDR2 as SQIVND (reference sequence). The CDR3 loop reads CASSLNQPQHF. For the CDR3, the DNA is TGTGCCAGTAGCCTTAATCAGCCCCAGCATTTT.

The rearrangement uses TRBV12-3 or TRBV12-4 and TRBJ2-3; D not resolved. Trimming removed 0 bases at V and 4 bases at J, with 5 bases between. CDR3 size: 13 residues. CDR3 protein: CASSLAVADTQYF. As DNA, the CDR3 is TGTGCCAGCAGTTTAGCTGTCGCAGATACGCAGTATTTT.

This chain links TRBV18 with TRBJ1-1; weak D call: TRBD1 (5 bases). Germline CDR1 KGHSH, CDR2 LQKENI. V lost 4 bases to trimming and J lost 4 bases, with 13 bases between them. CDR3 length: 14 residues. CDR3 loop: CASSRNHQGTEAFF. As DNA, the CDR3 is TGTGCCAGCTCACGGAATCACCAGGGCACTGAAGCTTTCTTT.

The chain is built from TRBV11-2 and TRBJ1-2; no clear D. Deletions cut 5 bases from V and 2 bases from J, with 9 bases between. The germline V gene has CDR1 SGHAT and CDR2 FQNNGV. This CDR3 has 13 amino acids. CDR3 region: CASSAGANYGYTF. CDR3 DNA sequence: TGTGCCAGCAGCGCTGGCGCGAACTATGGCTACACCTTC.

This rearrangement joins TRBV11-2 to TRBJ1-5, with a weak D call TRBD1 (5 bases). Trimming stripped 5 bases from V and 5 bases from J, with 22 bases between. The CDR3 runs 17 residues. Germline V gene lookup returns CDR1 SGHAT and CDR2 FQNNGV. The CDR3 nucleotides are TGTGCCAGCAGCCCCGGTTCGTCTCGAGGGGCTTATCAGCCCCAGCATTTT. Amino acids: CASSPGSSRGAYQPQHF.

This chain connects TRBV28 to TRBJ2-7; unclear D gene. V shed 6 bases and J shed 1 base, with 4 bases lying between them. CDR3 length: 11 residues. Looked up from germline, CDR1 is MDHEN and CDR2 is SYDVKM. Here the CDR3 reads CASRRSYEQYF. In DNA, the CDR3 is TGTGCCAGCAGACGGTCCTACGAGCAGTACTTC.

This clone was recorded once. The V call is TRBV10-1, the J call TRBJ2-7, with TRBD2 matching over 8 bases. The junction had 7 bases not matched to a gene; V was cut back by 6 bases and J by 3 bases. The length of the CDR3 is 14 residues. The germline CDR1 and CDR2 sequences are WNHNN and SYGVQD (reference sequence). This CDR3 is CASSGGTSIYEQYF. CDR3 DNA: TGCGCCAGCAGCGGGGGGACTAGTATCTACGAGCAGTACTTC.

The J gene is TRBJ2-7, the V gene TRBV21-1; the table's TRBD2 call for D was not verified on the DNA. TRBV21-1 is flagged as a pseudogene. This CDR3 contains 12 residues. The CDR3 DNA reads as TGTGCCAGCAGCAACGAAGAAGCGGGGAAGTACTTC. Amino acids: CASSNEEAGKYF.

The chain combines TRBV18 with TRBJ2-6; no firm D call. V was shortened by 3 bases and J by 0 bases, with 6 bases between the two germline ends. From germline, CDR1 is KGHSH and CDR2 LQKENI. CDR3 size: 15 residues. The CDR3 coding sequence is TGTGCCAGCTCACCTAGCACCTCTGGGGCCAACGTCCTGACTTTC. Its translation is CASSPSTSGANVLTF. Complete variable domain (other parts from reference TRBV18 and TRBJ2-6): NAGVMQNPRHLVRRRGQEARLRCSPMKGHSHVYWYRQLPEEGLKFMVYLQKENIIDESGMPKERFSAEFPKEGPSILRIQQVVRGDSAAYFCASSPSTSGANVLTFGAGSRLTVL.

For the CDR3, the DNA is TGTGCCAGCAGTGTAGGAACTACCTACGAGCAGTACTTC. Its protein is CASSVGTTYEQYF. The V gene is TRBV27, the J gene TRBJ2-7; D call uncertain. This CDR3 is built from 13 residues. V shed 5 bases and J shed 2 bases, with 10 bases lying between them. CDR1 is MNHEY, CDR2 SMNVEV, per germline (reference sequence).

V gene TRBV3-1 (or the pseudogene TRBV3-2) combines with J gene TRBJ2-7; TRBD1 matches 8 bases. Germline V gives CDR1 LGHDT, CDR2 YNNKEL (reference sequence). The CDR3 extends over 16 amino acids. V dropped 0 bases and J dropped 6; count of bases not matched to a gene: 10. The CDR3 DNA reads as TGTGCCAGCAGCCAAGACTTAGGGACAGGTGTTGGCGAGCAGTACTTC. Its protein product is CASSQDLGTGVGEQYF.

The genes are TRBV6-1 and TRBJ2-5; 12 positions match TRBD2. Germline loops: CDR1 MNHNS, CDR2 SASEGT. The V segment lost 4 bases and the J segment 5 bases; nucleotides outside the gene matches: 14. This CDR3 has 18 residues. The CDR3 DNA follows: TGTGCCAGCAGTGTGGTTCTGACTAGCGGGAGCACAAGGGAGACCCAGTACTTC. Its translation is CASSVVLTSGSTRETQYF.

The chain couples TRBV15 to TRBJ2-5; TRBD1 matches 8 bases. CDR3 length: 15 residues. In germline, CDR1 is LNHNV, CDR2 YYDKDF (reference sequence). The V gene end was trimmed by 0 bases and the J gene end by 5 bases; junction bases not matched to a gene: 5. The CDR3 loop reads CATSRDPQGVETQYF. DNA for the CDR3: TGTGCCACCAGCAGAGATCCACAGGGGGTCGAGACCCAGTACTTC.